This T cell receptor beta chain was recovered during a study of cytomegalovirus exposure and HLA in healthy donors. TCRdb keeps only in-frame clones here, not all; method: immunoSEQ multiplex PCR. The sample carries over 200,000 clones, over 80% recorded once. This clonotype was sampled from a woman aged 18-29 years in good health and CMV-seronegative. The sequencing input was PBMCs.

CDR3 DNA sequence: TGTGCCAGCAGTACTAGCGGGAGTGGTGAGCAGTTCTTC. It translates to CASSTSGSGEQFF. The V call is TRBV2, the J call TRBJ2-1; 11 bases are shared with TRBD2. The germline V gene encodes CDR1 SNHLY and CDR2 FYNNEI. The V gene end was trimmed by 5 bases and the J gene end by 9 bases; junction bases not matched to a gene: 3. The CDR3 consists of 13 residues.